This T cell receptor beta chain was sequenced for a study of CD8 T cells in ankylosing spondylitis (dated by TCRdb to about 2017). With respect to the entire study: T cell receptor beta repertoires were profiled in healthy donors and ankylosing spondylitis patients so that disease-linked TCR variants could be found. The full study cohort comprised 25 ankylosing spondylitis patients and over 95 healthy donors. Peripheral blood samples were taken, and synovial fluid was additionally collected from ankylosing spondylitis patients. Paper-wide results and their limitations: According to the report, matched synovial fluid samples from ankylosing spondylitis patients were significantly enriched for the disease-linked clones. A TCR beta motif of 7 or 8 highly homologous amino acid variants appeared characteristic of blood from ankylosing spondylitis patients. Some motif variants were previously reported in synovial fluid and blood of reactive arthritis patients, suggesting common disease-initiation mechanisms. The disease-linked clones showed a CD8+ phenotype and occurred at relatively low frequencies in peripheral blood.

The CDR3 goes from the cysteine to the phenylalanine over 14 residues. Of the read, only the CDR3 DNA is kept; its 42 bases are in frame from base 1. From a lookup of the germline V gene (reference sequence), CDR1 and CDR2 are DFQATT and SNEGSKA. The V and J ends are trimmed by 6 bases and 5 bases, leaving 18 bases between them. This clonotype was detected only a few times. This receptor's antigen is unknown. Base qualities were left out, and no much larger clone turns up one base away. The sequencing machine was an Illumina HiSeq 2500. TCR beta libraries were prepared by quantitative 5'-RACE with molecular barcodes. The authors' pipeline ran thus. A new computational method, built on a probabilistic model of VDJ rearrangement, was used to identify disease-linked TCR variants. TCRdb cleaned the public reads at Q25 with fastp, built clones with MiXCR and kept in-frame beta chains. When rows share a CDR3 protein, they turn into one entry using the most common DNA and genes. It is TCRdb's table, rather than the study itself, that gives the V and J calls and clone size. In this sample the table shows some 840,000 distinct CDR3 sequences, approximately 12% of which occur a single time. The leading ten clones occupy 0.45% to 0.6% of the sample.

The specimen was blood, either unsorted or a sorted T cell fraction (not recorded which). Rearrangement joined TRBV20-1 to TRBJ2-3; the D gene assignment is perhaps TRBD1 or TRBD2, with each matching 7 bases. The TCR was taken from a male donor with ankylosing spondylitis. The CDR3 loop reads CSASSGTARDTQYF. The nucleotide sequence is TGCAGTGCCTCAAGCGGGACAGCCCGAGATACGCAGTATTTT.